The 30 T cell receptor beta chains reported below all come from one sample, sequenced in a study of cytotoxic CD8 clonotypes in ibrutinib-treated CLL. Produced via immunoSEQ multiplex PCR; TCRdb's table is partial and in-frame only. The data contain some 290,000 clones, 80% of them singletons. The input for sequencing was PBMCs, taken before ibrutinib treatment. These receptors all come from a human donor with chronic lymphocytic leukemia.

The CDR3 sequence: CASSWAGTAGGGTDTQYF. The CDR3 bases are TGTGCCAGCAGCTGGGCCGGGACAGCGGGAGGAGGCACAGATACGCAGTATTTT. The V gene is TRBV7-6, the J gene TRBJ2-3, with TRBD2 matching 9 bases. The CDR3 covers 18 residues. Germline CDR1 reads SGHVS; CDR2 reads FNYEAQ. The trim removed 4 bases at V and 1 base at J, leaving 12 bases unmatched.

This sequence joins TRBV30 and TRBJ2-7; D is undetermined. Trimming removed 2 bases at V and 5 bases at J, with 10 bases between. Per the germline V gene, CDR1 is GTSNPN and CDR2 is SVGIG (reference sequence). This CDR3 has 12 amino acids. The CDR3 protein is CAWSLDSHEQYF. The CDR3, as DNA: TGTGCCTGGAGTCTTGATAGCCACGAGCAGTACTTC.

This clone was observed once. The CDR3 DNA sequence: TGTGCCAGCAGCCTCGGCAGGGGGATGGATACGCAGTATTTT. Its protein is CASSLGRGMDTQYF. The chain joins TRBV7-2 to TRBJ2-3, with 7 bases aligning to TRBD1. Unmatched junction bases numbered 8, after V lost 5 bases and J lost 6 bases. Germline lookup yields CDR1 SGHTA and CDR2 FQGNSA. This CDR3 spans 14 amino acids.

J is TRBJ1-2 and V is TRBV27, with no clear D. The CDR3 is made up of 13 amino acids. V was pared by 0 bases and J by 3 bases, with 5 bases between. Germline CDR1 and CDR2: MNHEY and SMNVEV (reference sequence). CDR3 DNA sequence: TGTGCCAGCAGTTTATCTGGGTACTATGGCTACACCTTC. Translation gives CASSLSGYYGYTF.

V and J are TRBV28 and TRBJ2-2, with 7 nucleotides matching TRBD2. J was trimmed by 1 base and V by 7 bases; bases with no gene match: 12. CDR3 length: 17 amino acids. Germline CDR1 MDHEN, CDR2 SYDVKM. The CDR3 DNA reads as TGTGCCAGCACCCCCTTAAGACTAGCTGAGAACACCGGGGAGCTGTTTTTT. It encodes CASTPLRLAENTGELFF.

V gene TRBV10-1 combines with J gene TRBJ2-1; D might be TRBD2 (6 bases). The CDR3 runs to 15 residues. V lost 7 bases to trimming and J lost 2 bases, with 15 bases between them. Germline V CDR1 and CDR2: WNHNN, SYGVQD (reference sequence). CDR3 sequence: CASKAGSGAYNEQFF. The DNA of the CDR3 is TGCGCCAGCAAGGCGGGTAGCGGAGCCTACAATGAGCAGTTCTTC.

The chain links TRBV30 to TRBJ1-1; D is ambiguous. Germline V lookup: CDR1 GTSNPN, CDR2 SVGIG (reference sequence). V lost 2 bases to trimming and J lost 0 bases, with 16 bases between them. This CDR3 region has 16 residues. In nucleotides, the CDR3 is TGTGCCTGGAGTTCGGAGGGAGCAGGCTTGAACACTGAAGCTTTCTTT. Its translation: CAWSSEGAGLNTEAFF. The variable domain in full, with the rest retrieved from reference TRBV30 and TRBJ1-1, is SQTIHQWPATLVQPVGSPLSLECTVEGTSNPNLYWYRQAAGRGLQLLFYSVGIGQISSEVPQNLSASRPQDRQFILSSKKLLLSDSGFYLCAWSSEGAGLNTEAFFGQGTRLTVV.

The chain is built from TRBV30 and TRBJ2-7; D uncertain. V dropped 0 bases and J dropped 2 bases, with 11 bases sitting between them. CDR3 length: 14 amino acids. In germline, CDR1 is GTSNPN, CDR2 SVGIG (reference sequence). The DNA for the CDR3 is TGTGCCTGGAGTGTACTTGGGCTAGCCTACGAGCAGTACTTC. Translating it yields CAWSVLGLAYEQYF.

CDR3 coding DNA: TGTGCCAGCAGCCTGACAGGGGGCGCGTACAATGAGCAGTTCTTC. Its translation: CASSLTGGAYNEQFF. The chain couples TRBV5-8 to TRBJ2-1; 10 bases agree with TRBD1. Losses at the gene ends were 4 bases for V and 4 bases for J; bases not matched to a gene: 5. Germline CDR1 and CDR2: SGHTS and YDEGEE. CDR3 length: 15 amino acids. Full variable domain (missing parts from reference TRBV5-8 and TRBJ2-1): EAGVTQSPTHLIKTRGQQATLRCSPISGHTSVYWYQQALGLGLQFLLWYDEGEERNRGNFPPRFSGRQFPNYSSELNVNALELEDSALYLCASSLTGGAYNEQFFGPGTRLTVL.

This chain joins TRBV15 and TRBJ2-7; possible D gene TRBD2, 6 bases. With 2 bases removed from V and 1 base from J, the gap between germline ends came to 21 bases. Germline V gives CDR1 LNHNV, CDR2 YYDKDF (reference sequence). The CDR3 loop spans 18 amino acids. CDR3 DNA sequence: TGTGCCACCAGCAGAACAAGCCGAGCGGGCCCAAATTCCTACGAGCAGTACTTC. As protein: CATSRTSRAGPNSYEQYF. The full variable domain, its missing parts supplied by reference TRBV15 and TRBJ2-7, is DAMVIQNPRYQVTQFGKPVTLSCSQTLNHNVMYWYQQKSSQAPKLLFHYYDKDFNNEADTPDNFQSRRPNTSFCFLDIRSPGLGDTAMYLCATSRTSRAGPNSYEQYFGPGTRLTVT.

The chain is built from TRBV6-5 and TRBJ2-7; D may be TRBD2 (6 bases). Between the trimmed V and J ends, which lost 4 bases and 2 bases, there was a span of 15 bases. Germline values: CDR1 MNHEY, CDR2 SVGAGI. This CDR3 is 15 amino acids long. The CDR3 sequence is CASSLFPPGAYEQYF. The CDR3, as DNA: TGTGCCAGCAGTTTATTCCCGCCGGGAGCCTACGAGCAGTACTTC.

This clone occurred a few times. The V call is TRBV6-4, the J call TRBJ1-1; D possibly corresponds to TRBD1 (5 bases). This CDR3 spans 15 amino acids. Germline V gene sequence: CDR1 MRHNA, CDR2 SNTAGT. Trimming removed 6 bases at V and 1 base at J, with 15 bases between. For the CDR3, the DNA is TGTGCCAGCAGCTCGAACAATCAGGGGAACACTGAAGCTTTCTTT. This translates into CASSSNNQGNTEAFF.

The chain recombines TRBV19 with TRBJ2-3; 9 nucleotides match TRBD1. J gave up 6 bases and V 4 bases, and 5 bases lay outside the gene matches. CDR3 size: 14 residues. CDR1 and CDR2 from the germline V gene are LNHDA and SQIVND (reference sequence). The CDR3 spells CASSNTGTGDTQYF. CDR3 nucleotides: TGTGCCAGTAGTAACACCGGGACAGGGGATACGCAGTATTTT. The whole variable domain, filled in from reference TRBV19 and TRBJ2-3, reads DGGITQSPKYLFRKEGQNVTLSCEQNLNHDAMYWYRQDPGQGLRLIYYSQIVNDFQKGDIAEGYSVSREKKESFPLTVTSAQKNPTAFYLCASSNTGTGDTQYFGPGTRLTVL.

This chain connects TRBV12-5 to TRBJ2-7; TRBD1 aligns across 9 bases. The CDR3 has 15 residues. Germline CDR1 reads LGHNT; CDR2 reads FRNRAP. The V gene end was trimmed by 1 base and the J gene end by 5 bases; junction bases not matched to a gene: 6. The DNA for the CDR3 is TGTGCTAGTGGTTTGGCGCCGGGACAGGGAGACGAGCAGTACTTC. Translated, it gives CASGLAPGQGDEQYF.

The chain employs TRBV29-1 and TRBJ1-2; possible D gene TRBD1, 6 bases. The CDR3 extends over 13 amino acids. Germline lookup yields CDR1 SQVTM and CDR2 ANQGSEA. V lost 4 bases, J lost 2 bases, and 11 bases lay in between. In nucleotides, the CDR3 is TGCAGCGTTGGGACAGTGATAAACTATGGCTACACCTTC. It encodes CSVGTVINYGYTF.

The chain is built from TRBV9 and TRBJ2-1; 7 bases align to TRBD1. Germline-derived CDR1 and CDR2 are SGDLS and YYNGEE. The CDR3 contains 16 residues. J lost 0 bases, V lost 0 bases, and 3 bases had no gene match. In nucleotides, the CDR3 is TGTGCCAGCAGCGTAGTTTCAGGGGGCTCCTACAATGAGCAGTTCTTC. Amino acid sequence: CASSVVSGGSYNEQFF.

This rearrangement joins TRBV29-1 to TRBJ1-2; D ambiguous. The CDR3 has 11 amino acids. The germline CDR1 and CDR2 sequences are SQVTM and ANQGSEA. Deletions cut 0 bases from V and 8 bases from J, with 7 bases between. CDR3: CSVEDLLGYTF. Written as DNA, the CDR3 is TGCAGCGTTGAAGACCTACTCGGCTACACCTTC.

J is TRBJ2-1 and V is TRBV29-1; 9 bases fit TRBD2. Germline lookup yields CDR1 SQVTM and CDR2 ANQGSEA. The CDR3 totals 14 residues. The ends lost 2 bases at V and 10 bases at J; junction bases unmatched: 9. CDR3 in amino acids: CSVELAGGPWEQFF. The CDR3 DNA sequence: TGCAGCGTTGAATTGGCGGGAGGGCCATGGGAGCAGTTCTTC.

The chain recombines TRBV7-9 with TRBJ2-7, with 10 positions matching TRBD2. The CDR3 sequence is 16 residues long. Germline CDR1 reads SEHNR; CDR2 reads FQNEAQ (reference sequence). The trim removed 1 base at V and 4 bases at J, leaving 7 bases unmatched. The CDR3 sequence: CASSLVSLAGSYEQYF. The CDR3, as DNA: TGTGCCAGCAGCTTAGTGTCACTAGCGGGATCTTACGAGCAGTACTTC. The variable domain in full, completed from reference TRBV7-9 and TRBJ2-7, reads DTGVSQNPRHKITKRGQNVTFRCDPISEHNRLYWYRQTLGQGPEFLTYFQNEAQLEKSRLLSDRFSAERPKGSFSTLEIQRTEQGDSAMYLCASSLVSLAGSYEQYFGPGTRLTVT.

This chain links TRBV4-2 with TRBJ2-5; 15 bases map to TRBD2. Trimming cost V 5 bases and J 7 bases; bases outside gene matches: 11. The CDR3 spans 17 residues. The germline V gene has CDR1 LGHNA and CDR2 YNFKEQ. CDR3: CASSGLAGGPERRTQYF. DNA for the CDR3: TGTGCCAGCAGCGGACTAGCGGGAGGGCCGGAGAGACGGACCCAGTACTTC.

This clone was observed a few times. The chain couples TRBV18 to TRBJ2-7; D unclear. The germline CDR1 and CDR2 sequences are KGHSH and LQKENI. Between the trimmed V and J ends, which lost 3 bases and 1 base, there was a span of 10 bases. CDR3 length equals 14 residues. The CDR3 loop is CASSPPGRSYEQYF. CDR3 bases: TGTGCCAGCTCACCCCCGGGCCGATCCTACGAGCAGTACTTC.

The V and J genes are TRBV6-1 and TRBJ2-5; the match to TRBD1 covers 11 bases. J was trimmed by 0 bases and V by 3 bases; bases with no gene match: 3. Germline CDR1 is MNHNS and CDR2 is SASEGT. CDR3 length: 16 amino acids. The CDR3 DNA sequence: TGTGCCAGCAGTGATGGGACAGGGGGGGACCAAGAGACCCAGTACTTC. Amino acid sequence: CASSDGTGGDQETQYF.

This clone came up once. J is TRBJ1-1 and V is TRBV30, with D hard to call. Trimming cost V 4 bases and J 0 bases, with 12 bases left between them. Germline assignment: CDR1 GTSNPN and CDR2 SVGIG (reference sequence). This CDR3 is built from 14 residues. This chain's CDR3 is CAWTRRALNTEAFF. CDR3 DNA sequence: TGTGCCTGGACTCGACGGGCCCTGAACACTGAAGCTTTCTTT.

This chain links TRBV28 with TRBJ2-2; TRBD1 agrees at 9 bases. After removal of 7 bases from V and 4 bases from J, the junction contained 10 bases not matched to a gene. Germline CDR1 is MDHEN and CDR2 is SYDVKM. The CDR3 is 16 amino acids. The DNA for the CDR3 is TGTGCCAGCACCGTTTTAGGGACAGGGTTCACCGGGGAGCTGTTTTTT. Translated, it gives CASTVLGTGFTGELFF.

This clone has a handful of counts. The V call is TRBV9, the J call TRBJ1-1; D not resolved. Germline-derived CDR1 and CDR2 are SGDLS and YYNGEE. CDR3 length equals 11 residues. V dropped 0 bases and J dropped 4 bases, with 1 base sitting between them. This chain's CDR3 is CASSVATEAFF. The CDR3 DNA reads TGTGCCAGCAGCGTAGCCACTGAAGCTTTCTTT.

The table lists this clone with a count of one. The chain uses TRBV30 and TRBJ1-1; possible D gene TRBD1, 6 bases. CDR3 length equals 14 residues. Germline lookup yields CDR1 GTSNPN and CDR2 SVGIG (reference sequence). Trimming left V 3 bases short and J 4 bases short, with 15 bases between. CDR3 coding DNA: TGTGCCTGGAGAACGACAGGTCTGAGCACTGAAGCTTTCTTT. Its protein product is CAWRTTGLSTEAFF.

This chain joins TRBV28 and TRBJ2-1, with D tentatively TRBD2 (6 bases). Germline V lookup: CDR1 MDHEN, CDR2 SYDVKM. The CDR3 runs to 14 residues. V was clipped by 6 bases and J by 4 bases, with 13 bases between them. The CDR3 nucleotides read TGTGCCAGCAGCCCTTTGACTAGGTACAATGAGCAGTTCTTC. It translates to CASSPLTRYNEQFF. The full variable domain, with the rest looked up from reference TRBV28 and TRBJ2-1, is DVKVTQSSRYLVKRTGEKVFLECVQDMDHENMFWYRQDPGLGLRLIYFSYDVKMKEKGDIPEGYSVSREKKERFSLILESASTNQTSMYLCASSPLTRYNEQFFGPGTRLTVL.

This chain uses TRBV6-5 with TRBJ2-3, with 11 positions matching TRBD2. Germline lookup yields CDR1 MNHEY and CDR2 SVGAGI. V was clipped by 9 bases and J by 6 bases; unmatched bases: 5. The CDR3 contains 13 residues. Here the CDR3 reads CASSGREWDTQYF. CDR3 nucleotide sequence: TGTGCCAGTAGCGGGAGGGAGTGGGATACGCAGTATTTT.

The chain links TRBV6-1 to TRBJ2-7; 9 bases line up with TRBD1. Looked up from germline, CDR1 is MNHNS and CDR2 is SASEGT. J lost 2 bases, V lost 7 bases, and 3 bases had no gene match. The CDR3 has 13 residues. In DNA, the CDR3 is TGTGCCAGCAAGGACAGGGGTGCCTACGAGCAGTACTTC. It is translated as CASKDRGAYEQYF.

CDR3 nucleotide sequence: TGTGCCAGTAGTTCTAGCGGGGGGTACGAGCAGTACTTC. As protein: CASSSSGGYEQYF. The rearrangement uses TRBV19 and TRBJ2-7; 11 nucleotides line up with TRBD2. The CDR3 runs 13 residues. Trimming took 5 bases from V and 4 from J; bases not matched to a gene: 1. Germline loops: CDR1 LNHDA, CDR2 SQIVND (reference sequence).